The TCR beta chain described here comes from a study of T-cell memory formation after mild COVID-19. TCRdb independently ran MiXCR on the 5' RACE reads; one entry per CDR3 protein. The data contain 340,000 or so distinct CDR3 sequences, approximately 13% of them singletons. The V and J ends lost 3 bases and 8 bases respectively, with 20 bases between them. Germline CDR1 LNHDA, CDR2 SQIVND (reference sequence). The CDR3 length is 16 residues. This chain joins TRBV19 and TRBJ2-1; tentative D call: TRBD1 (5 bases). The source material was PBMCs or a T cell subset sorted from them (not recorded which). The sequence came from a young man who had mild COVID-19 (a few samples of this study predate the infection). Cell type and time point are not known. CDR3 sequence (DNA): TGTGCCAGTAGTATCCGCACAGGCTCGCTTGGGTATGAGCAGTTCTTC. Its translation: CASSIRTGSLGYEQFF. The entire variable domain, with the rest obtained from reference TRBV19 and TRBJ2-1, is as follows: DGGITQSPKYLFRKEGQNVTLSCEQNLNHDAMYWYRQDPGQGLRLIYYSQIVNDFQKGDIAEGYSVSREKKESFPLTVTSAQKNPTAFYLCASSIRTGSLGYEQFFGPGTRLTVL.